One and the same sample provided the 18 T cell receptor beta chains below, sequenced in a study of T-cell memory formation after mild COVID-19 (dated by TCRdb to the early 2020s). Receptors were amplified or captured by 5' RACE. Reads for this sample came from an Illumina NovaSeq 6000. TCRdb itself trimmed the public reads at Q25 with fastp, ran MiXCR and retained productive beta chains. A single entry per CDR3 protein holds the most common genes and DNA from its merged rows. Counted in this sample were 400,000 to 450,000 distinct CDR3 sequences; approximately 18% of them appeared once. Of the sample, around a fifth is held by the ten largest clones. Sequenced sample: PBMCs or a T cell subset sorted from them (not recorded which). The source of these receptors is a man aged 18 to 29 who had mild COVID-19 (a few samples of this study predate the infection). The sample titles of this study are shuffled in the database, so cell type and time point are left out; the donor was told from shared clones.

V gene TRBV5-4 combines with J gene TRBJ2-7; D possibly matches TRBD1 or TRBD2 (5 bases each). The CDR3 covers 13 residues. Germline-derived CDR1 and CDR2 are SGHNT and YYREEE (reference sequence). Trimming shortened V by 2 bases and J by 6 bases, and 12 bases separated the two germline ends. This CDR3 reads CASSFRRGGEQYF. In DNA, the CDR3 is TGTGCCAGCAGCTTTCGCCGTGGGGGCGAGCAGTACTTC. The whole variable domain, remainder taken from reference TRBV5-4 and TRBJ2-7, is ETGVTQSPTHLIKTRGQQVTLRCSSQSGHNTVSWYQQALGQGPQFIFQYYREEENGRGNFPPRFSGLQFPNYSSELNVNALELDDSALYLCASSFRRGGEQYFGPGTRLTVT.

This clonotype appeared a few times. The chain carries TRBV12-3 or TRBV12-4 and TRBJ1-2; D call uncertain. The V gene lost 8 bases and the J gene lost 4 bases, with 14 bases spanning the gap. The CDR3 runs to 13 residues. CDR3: CASAESSLYGYTF. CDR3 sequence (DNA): TGTGCCAGCGCGGAATCGTCTCTCTATGGCTACACCTTC.

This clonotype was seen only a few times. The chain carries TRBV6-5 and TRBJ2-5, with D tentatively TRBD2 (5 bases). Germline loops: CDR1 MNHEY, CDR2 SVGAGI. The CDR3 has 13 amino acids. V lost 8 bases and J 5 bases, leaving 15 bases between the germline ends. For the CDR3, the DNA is TGTGCCAGCCACGACGCGGGTGGGGAGACCCAGTACTTC. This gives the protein CASHDAGGETQYF.

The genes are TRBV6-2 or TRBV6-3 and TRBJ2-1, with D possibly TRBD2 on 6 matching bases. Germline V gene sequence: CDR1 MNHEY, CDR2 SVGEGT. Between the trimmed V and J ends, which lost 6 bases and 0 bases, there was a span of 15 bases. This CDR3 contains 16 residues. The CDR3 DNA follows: TGTGCCAGCAGCGACCCGGGAGTCGGCTCCTACAATGAGCAGTTCTTC. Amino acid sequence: CASSDPGVGSYNEQFF.

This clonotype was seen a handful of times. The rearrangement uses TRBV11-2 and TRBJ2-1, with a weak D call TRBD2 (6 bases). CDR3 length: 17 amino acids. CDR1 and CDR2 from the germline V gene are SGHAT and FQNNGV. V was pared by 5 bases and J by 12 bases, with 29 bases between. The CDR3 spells CASSHDFSGRFLHGQFF. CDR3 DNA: TGTGCCAGCAGCCACGACTTCAGCGGGCGCTTCCTACATGGGCAGTTCTTC.

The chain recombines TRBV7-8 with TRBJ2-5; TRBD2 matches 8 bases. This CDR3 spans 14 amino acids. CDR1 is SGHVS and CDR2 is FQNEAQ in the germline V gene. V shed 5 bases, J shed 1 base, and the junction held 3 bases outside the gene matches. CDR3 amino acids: CASSTGLAQETQYF. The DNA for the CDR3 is TGTGCCAGCAGCACCGGACTAGCCCAAGAGACCCAGTACTTC.

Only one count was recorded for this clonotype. In nucleotides, the CDR3 is TGTGCCAGCAGTTTTTGGCTGACAGTGTCTAACTATGGCTACACCTTC. The encoded protein is CASSFWLTVSNYGYTF. V usage is TRBV7-9 and J usage is TRBJ1-2; D is possibly TRBD1 (5 bases). This CDR3 is 16 amino acids long. Per germline, CDR1 SEHNR and CDR2 FQNEAQ (reference sequence). The ends were cut back, 6 bases at V and 0 bases at J, with 17 bases in the middle.

The CDR3: CASSPGLAGDYEQYF. The CDR3 DNA reads as TGTGCCAGCAGTCCGGGGTTAGCGGGAGACTACGAGCAGTACTTC. The chain carries TRBV5-4 and TRBJ2-7, with 9 bases matching TRBD2. J was trimmed by 3 bases and V by 5 bases; bases with no gene match: 9. Germline loops: CDR1 SGHNT, CDR2 YYREEE (reference sequence). This CDR3 is 15 amino acids long.

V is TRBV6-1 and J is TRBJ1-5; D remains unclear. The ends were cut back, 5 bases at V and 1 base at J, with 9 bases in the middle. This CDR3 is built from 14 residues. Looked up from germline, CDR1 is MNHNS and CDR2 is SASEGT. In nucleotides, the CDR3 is TGTGCCAGCAGTCCACGACAAAGCAATCAGCCCCAGCATTTT. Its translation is CASSPRQSNQPQHF.

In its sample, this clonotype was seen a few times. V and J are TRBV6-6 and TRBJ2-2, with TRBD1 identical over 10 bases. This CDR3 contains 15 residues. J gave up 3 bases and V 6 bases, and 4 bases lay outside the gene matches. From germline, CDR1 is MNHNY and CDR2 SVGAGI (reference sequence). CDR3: CASRPGQGYTGELFF. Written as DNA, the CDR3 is TGTGCCAGCAGGCCGGGACAGGGGTACACCGGGGAGCTGTTTTTT.

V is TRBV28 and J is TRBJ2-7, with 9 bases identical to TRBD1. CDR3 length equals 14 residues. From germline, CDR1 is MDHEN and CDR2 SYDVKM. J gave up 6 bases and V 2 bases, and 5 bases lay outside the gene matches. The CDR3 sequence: CASSLMGQGGEQYV. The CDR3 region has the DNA TGTGCCAGCAGTTTAATGGGACAGGGTGGCGAGCAGTACGTC.

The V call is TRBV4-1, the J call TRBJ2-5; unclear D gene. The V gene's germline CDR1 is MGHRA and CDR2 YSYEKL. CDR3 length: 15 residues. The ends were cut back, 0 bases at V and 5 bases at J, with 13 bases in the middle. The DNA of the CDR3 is TGCGCCAGCAGCCAAGATATGAATTCTTGGGAGACCCAGTACTTC. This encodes CASSQDMNSWETQYF.

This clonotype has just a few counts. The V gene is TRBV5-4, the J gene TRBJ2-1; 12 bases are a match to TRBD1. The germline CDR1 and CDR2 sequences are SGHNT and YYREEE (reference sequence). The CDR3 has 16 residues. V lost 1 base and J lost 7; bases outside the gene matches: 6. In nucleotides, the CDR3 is TGTGCCAGCAGCTTGTCGCGGGACAGGGGGCTTAATGAGCAGTTCTTC. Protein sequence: CASSLSRDRGLNEQFF. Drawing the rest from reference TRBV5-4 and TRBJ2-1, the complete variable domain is ETGVTQSPTHLIKTRGQQVTLRCSSQSGHNTVSWYQQALGQGPQFIFQYYREEENGRGNFPPRFSGLQFPNYSSELNVNALELDDSALYLCASSLSRDRGLNEQFFGPGTRLTVL.

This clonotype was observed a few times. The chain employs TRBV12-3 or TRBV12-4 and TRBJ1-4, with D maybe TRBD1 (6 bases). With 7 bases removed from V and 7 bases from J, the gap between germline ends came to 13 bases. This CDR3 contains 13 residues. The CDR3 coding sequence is TGTGCCAGCACTTCGGGGGCATTTGAAAAACTGTTTTTT. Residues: CASTSGAFEKLFF.

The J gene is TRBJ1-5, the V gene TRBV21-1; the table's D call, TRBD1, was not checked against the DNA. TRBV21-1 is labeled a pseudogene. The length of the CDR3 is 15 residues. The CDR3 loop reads CATPVDRDSDQPQHF. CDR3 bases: TGTGCCACCCCGGTGGACCGGGACAGCGATCAGCCCCAGCATTTT.

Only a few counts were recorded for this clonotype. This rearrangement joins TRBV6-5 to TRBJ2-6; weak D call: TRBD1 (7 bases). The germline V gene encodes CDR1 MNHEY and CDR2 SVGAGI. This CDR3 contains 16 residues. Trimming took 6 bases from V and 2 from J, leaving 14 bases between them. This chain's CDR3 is CASRQGTSTGANVLTF. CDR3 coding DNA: TGTGCCAGCAGACAGGGGACTTCCACTGGGGCCAACGTCCTGACTTTC.

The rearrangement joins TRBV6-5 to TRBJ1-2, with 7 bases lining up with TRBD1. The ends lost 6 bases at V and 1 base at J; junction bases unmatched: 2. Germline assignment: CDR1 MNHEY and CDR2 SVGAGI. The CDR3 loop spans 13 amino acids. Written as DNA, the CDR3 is TGTGCCAGCAGGGGGACAGTTAACTATGGCTACACCTTC. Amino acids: CASRGTVNYGYTF.

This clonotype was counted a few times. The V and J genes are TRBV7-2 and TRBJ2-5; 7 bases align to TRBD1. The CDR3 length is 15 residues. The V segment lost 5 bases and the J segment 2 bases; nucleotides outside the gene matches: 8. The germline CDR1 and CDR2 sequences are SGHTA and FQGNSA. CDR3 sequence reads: CASSVGDSRQETQYF. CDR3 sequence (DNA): TGTGCCAGCAGCGTGGGGGACAGCCGACAAGAGACCCAGTACTTC.